A selection of T cell receptor beta chains follows, all from one sample in a study of blood T cell repertoires in COVID-19. Clones were sequenced by immunoSEQ multiplex PCR, and TCRdb holds only the in-frame ones, with some missing. The sample records fewer than 30,000 clones, approximately 85% being singletons. Sequenced material: peripheral blood. The receptors here all came from a human donor in a cohort sampled during active COVID-19. The CDR3 runs from the conserved cysteine through the conserved F or W. The D gene is left open where the match is weak. The listing skips clone size in some rows; elsewhere it reads once, few, many or a size class.

CDR3 DNA: TGTGCCAGCAGTTACCAGCCAAGAGGGATCTACGAGCAGTACTTC; CDR3 protein: CASSYQPRGIYEQYF; D gene: -; clone size: once; J gene: TRBJ2-7; V gene: TRBV6-2/TRBV6-3
CDR3 DNA: TGCGCCAGCGAGACTAGCGGGGGGGCAGATACGCAGTATTTT; CDR3 protein: CASETSGGADTQYF; D gene: TRBD2; clone size: once; J gene: TRBJ2-3; V gene: TRBV5-1
CDR3 DNA: TGTGCCAGCAGCTTGATCACAGCAGATACGCAGTATTTT; CDR3 protein: CASSLITADTQYF; D gene: -; clone size: -; J gene: TRBJ2-3; V gene: TRBV7-2
CDR3 DNA: TGTGCCAGCAGTTACCGGGACTCTGGCACTGAAGCTTTCTTT; CDR3 protein: CASSYRDSGTEAFF; D gene: -; clone size: -; J gene: TRBJ1-1; V gene: TRBV6-5
CDR3 DNA: TGTGCCTGGAACCCAGGGATCTCTGGAAACACCATATATTTT; CDR3 protein: CAWNPGISGNTIYF; D gene: -; clone size: -; J gene: TRBJ1-3; V gene: TRBV30
CDR3 DNA: TGCGCCAGCAGCACCCTAGCGGACGTCCTCTACAATGAGCAGTTCTTC; CDR3 protein: CASSTLADVLYNEQFF; D gene: TRBD2; clone size: -; J gene: TRBJ2-1; V gene: TRBV4-1
CDR3 DNA: TGTGCCAGCAGCTCGAGGATGAACACTGAAGCTTTCTTT; CDR3 protein: CASSSRMNTEAFF; D gene: -; clone size: -; J gene: TRBJ1-1; V gene: TRBV13
CDR3 DNA: TGTGCCAGCACCCCGCAGGGGCGCTGGAACACCGGGGAGCTGTTTTTT; CDR3 protein: CASTPQGRWNTGELFF; D gene: -; clone size: -; J gene: TRBJ2-2; V gene: TRBV5-4
CDR3 DNA: TGCGCCAGCAGCCGCACAGGGTGGGAGAACTACAATGAGCAGTTCTTC; CDR3 protein: CASSRTGWENYNEQFF; D gene: -; clone size: few; J gene: TRBJ2-1; V gene: TRBV4-1
CDR3 DNA: TGTGCCAGCAGTTCCCGGGGGTCTGGGGCCAACGTCCTGACTTTC; CDR3 protein: CASSSRGSGANVLTF; D gene: -; clone size: -; J gene: TRBJ2-6; V gene: TRBV28
CDR3 DNA: TGTGCCAGCAGCTTAGGGCGGCGGGAGAGGATAGATACGCAGTATTTT; CDR3 protein: CASSLGRRERIDTQYF; D gene: TRBD2; clone size: -; J gene: TRBJ2-3; V gene: TRBV11-3
CDR3 DNA: TGTGCCAGCAGTGACGGGACTAGCGGGGACAATGAGCAGTTCTTC; CDR3 protein: CASSDGTSGDNEQFF; D gene: TRBD2; clone size: -; J gene: TRBJ2-1; V gene: TRBV6-4
CDR3 DNA: TGCAGCGCCCTAAGGCAGGGGGTCCACGAGCAGTACTTC; CDR3 protein: CSALRQGVHEQYF; D gene: TRBD1; clone size: -; J gene: TRBJ2-7; V gene: TRBV29-1
CDR3 DNA: TGTGCCAGCAGCAAAGTCGCGCCGGGACTCACTCCCTACGAGCAGTACTTC; CDR3 protein: CASSKVAPGLTPYEQYF; D gene: -; clone size: -; J gene: TRBJ2-7; V gene: TRBV21-1
CDR3 DNA: TGTGCCAGCAGCGGACAGGGGTTTTATGAAAAACTGTTTTTT; CDR3 protein: CASSGQGFYEKLFF; D gene: TRBD1; clone size: -; J gene: TRBJ1-4; V gene: TRBV7-9
CDR3 DNA: TGTGCCAGCGGCAACAGGAGTTACACCTTC; CDR3 protein: CASGNRSYTF; D gene: -; clone size: -; J gene: TRBJ1-2; V gene: TRBV14
CDR3 DNA: TGCAGCGTTGCCCCCGACAACCAAGAGACCCAGTACTTC; CDR3 protein: CSVAPDNQETQYF; D gene: -; clone size: -; J gene: TRBJ2-5; V gene: TRBV29-1
CDR3 DNA: TGTGCCAGCAGTGGGGGGACAGGTTTTAGCAATCAGCCCCAGCATTTT; CDR3 protein: CASSGGTGFSNQPQHF; D gene: TRBD1; clone size: -; J gene: TRBJ1-5; V gene: TRBV2
CDR3 DNA: TGTGCCAGCAGCCTACTTAGCGAAGGGACCTACAATGAGCAGTTCTTC; CDR3 protein: CASSLLSEGTYNEQFF; D gene: -; clone size: -; J gene: TRBJ2-1; V gene: TRBV9
CDR3 DNA: TGTGCTAGTGGTTTGACTCCGTCCGAGCAGTACTTC; CDR3 protein: CASGLTPSEQYF; D gene: -; clone size: -; J gene: TRBJ2-7; V gene: TRBV12-5
CDR3 DNA: TGTGCCAGCAGTTGGGAGACAGGGCCTAACTATGGCTACACCTTC; CDR3 protein: CASSWETGPNYGYTF; D gene: TRBD1; clone size: once; J gene: TRBJ1-2; V gene: TRBV2
CDR3 DNA: TGTGCCAGCAGTCTAAATACAGCGGGGGGGCCGGTCGGGGAGCTGTTTTTT; CDR3 protein: CASSLNTAGGPVGELFF; D gene: TRBD2; clone size: -; J gene: TRBJ2-2; V gene: TRBV6-6
CDR3 DNA: TGTGCTAGTGGCCTGGGGGCAGGGGCCGGCTACACCTTC; CDR3 protein: CASGLGAGAGYTF; D gene: -; clone size: -; J gene: TRBJ1-2; V gene: TRBV12-5
CDR3 DNA: TGTGCCAGCAGCTTAGGCCCTTCTAATGAGCAGTTCTTC; CDR3 protein: CASSLGPSNEQFF; D gene: -; clone size: -; J gene: TRBJ2-1; V gene: TRBV7-3
CDR3 DNA: TGCGCCAGCAGCCAAGACCTCGGGGGGGCCATGTACAATGAGCAGTTCTTC; CDR3 protein: CASSQDLGGAMYNEQFF; D gene: TRBD2; clone size: -; J gene: TRBJ2-1; V gene: TRBV4-1
CDR3 DNA: TGTGCCAGCAGACCAGGGGGCGACTATGGCTACACCTTC; CDR3 protein: CASRPGGDYGYTF; D gene: TRBD1; clone size: -; J gene: TRBJ1-2; V gene: TRBV7-2
CDR3 DNA: TGTGCCAGCAGCGCGAAACAGGGGGCAATTGGAGGCTACACCTTC; CDR3 protein: CASSAKQGAIGGYTF; D gene: TRBD1; clone size: -; J gene: TRBJ1-2; V gene: TRBV5-4
CDR3 DNA: TGTGCCAGCAGTCATATAGCGGGGGTCCACAATGAGCAGTTCTTC; CDR3 protein: CASSHIAGVHNEQFF; D gene: TRBD2; clone size: -; J gene: TRBJ2-1; V gene: TRBV3-1/TRBV3-2
CDR3 DNA: TGTGCCAGCAGCAGGACCGGGACAGAAGAGACCCAGTACTTC; CDR3 protein: CASSRTGTEETQYF; D gene: TRBD1; clone size: once; J gene: TRBJ2-5; V gene: TRBV11-2
CDR3 DNA: TGCGCCAGCAGCTCCGGAGCAACTAATGAAAAACTGTTTTTT; CDR3 protein: CASSSGATNEKLFF; D gene: -; clone size: -; J gene: TRBJ1-4; V gene: TRBV5-1
CDR3 DNA: TGTGCCAGTACAGAAAACACTGAAGCTTTCTTT; CDR3 protein: CASTENTEAFF; D gene: -; clone size: -; J gene: TRBJ1-1; V gene: TRBV19
CDR3 DNA: TGTGCCAGCAGCACAGGATTGCTACCCCAGAATTGCACCTTC; CDR3 protein: CASSTGLLPQNCTF; D gene: -; clone size: -; J gene: TRBJ1-2; V gene: TRBV11-2
CDR3 DNA: TGTGCCAGCAGTTACCCCCCCGCGGAGACCCAGTACTTC; CDR3 protein: CASSYPPAETQYF; D gene: -; clone size: -; J gene: TRBJ2-5; V gene: TRBV6-2/TRBV6-3
CDR3 DNA: TGTGCCAGCAGCTTAGCGGGACAGGAAAAACTGTTTTTT; CDR3 protein: CASSLAGQEKLFF; D gene: TRBD1; clone size: -; J gene: TRBJ1-4; V gene: TRBV13
CDR3 DNA: TGCAGCGTTGAACATAACCCGGCCGGGACAGGGTCTCAAGAGCAGTACTTC; CDR3 protein: CSVEHNPAGTGSQEQYF; D gene: TRBD1; clone size: -; J gene: TRBJ2-7; V gene: TRBV29-1
CDR3 DNA: TGCGCCAGCAGCCAAGGAATTTCAGGGTCAGGGCTCAATGGCTACACCTTC; CDR3 protein: CASSQGISGSGLNGYTF; D gene: -; clone size: -; J gene: TRBJ1-2; V gene: TRBV4-1
CDR3 DNA: TGCAGCGTAGGGGCTTCTAATGAAAAACTGTTTTTT; CDR3 protein: CSVGASNEKLFF; D gene: -; clone size: -; J gene: TRBJ1-4; V gene: TRBV29-1
CDR3 DNA: TGCGCCAGCAGCCCGGGACAGATGATCTCTGGAAACACCATATATTTT; CDR3 protein: CASSPGQMISGNTIYF; D gene: TRBD1; clone size: -; J gene: TRBJ1-3; V gene: TRBV4-1
CDR3 DNA: TGTGCCAGCAGCTTAGATCTCGGACTAGGGTCCTACAATGAGCAGTTCTTC; CDR3 protein: CASSLDLGLGSYNEQFF; D gene: TRBD2; clone size: few; J gene: TRBJ2-1; V gene: TRBV11-3